The 25 T cell receptor beta chains below all came from one sample that was sequenced in a study of blood T cell repertoires in COVID-19. Data came from immunoSEQ multiplex PCR; TCRdb stores just in-frame clones and leaves some out. The data show around 270,000 clones, around 90% seen once. Sequenced input: PBMCs or T cells enriched from blood (not recorded which). The receptors stem from a middle-aged woman who had been exposed to COVID-19.

The rearrangement links TRBV11-2 to TRBJ1-2; tentative D call: TRBD1 (5 bases). There are 13 residues in the CDR3. CDR1 and CDR2 from the germline V gene are SGHAT and FQNNGV. V was pared by 3 bases and J by 12 bases, with 17 bases between. Here the CDR3 DNA reads TGTGCCAGCAGCTTCAATCGTGGGGGGAGAAACACCTTC. Protein sequence: CASSFNRGGRNTF. Filled out from reference TRBV11-2 and TRBJ1-2, the complete variable domain reads EAGVAQSPRYKIIEKRQSVAFWCNPISGHATLYWYQQILGQGPKLLIQFQNNGVVDDSQLPKDRFSAERLKGVDSTLKIQPAKLEDSAVYLCASSFNRGGRNTFGSGTRLTVV.

The chain uses TRBV29-1 and TRBJ2-1, with D uncertain. V was clipped by 3 bases and J by 4 bases, with 7 bases between them. CDR3 size: 12 residues. Looked up from germline, CDR1 is SQVTM and CDR2 is ANQGSEA. The CDR3 here is CSVERHYNEQFF. CDR3 bases: TGCAGCGTTGAGCGACATTACAATGAGCAGTTCTTC.

The chain links TRBV12-3 or TRBV12-4 to TRBJ2-2; no reliable D call. The length of the CDR3 is 12 residues. Deletions cut 10 bases from V and 1 base from J, with 7 bases between. For the CDR3, the DNA is TGTGCCAACAAAAGGAACACCGGGGAGCTGTTTTTT. Its translation: CANKRNTGELFF.

On this clone: The junction does not match germline at one end; this may be a read error. The chain joins TRBV5-1 to TRBJ2-6; D remains unclear. The CDR3 runs 16 residues. Germline V gene data show CDR1 as SGHRS and CDR2 as YFSETQ. The CDR3: CASSLSGSSGANVLTF. Here the CDR3 DNA reads TGTGCCAGCAGCTTATCAGGAAGCTCTGGGGCCAACGTCCTGACTTTC.

V gene TRBV7-6 combines with J gene TRBJ2-1, with 8 positions matching TRBD2. CDR1 and CDR2 from the germline V gene are SGHVS and FNYEAQ. J was trimmed by 3 bases and V by 3 bases; bases with no gene match: 4. This CDR3 is 15 amino acids long. The DNA for the CDR3 is TGTGCCAGCAGCTTGACGGGAGGGGACTACAATGAGCAGTTCTTC. Translating it yields CASSLTGGDYNEQFF. The full variable domain, in which reference TRBV7-6 and TRBJ2-1 provide the parts outside the CDR3, is GAGVSQSPRYKVTKRGQDVALRCDPISGHVSLYWYRQALGQGPEFLTYFNYEAQQDKSGLPNDRFSAERPEGSISTLTIQRTEQRDSAMYRCASSLTGGDYNEQFFGPGTRLTVL.

The rearrangement links TRBV6-4 to TRBJ2-1, with TRBD2 identical over 10 bases. Trimming cost V 6 bases and J 2 bases; bases outside gene matches: 7. There are 16 residues in the CDR3. Germline CDR1 is MRHNA and CDR2 is SNTAGT. The CDR3 sequence: CASSETSGRPYNEQFF. The CDR3 nucleotides are TGTGCCAGCAGCGAGACTAGCGGGCGGCCCTACAATGAGCAGTTCTTC.

The genes are TRBV28 and TRBJ2-3, with D tentatively TRBD1 (6 bases). CDR1 and CDR2 (germline): MDHEN, SYDVKM. V was clipped by 4 bases and J by 4 bases, with 15 bases between them. This CDR3 has 15 amino acids. The CDR3 is CASSSQGSRPDTQYF. CDR3 bases: TGTGCCAGCAGTTCCCAGGGGTCACGTCCAGATACGCAGTATTTT.

The chain joins TRBV5-4 to TRBJ1-2, with 7 bases fitting TRBD1. The V segment lost 2 bases and the J segment 2 bases; nucleotides outside the gene matches: 9. The CDR3 covers 16 residues. Per the germline V gene, CDR1 is SGHNT and CDR2 is YYREEE (reference sequence). CDR3 in DNA: TGTGCCAGCAGCTTCTTGCCGGGACAGACAAACTATGGCTACACCTTC. Translating gives CASSFLPGQTNYGYTF.

The J gene is TRBJ1-1, the V gene TRBV7-2; 8 bases agree with TRBD1. The CDR3 extends over 14 amino acids. Germline CDR1 is SGHTA and CDR2 is FQGNSA. V lost 5 bases to trimming and J lost 2 bases; unmatched junction nucleotides: 4. The DNA for the CDR3 is TGTGCCAGCAGCCCTACAGGGGGTAACACTGAAGCTTTCTTT. Residues: CASSPTGGNTEAFF.

The chain carries TRBV5-6 and TRBJ1-1; possibly TRBD1 for D (5 bases). In germline, CDR1 is SGHDT, CDR2 YYEEEE. The CDR3 runs to 13 residues. Deletions cut 6 bases from V and 8 bases from J, with 17 bases between. The CDR3: CASTLGVTLEAFF. The CDR3 DNA is TGTGCCAGCACCTTAGGGGTAACGCTGGAAGCTTTCTTT. The whole variable domain, filled in from reference TRBV5-6 and TRBJ1-1, reads DAGVTQSPTHLIKTRGQQVTLRCSPKSGHDTVSWYQQALGQGPQFIFQYYEEEERQRGNFPDRFSGHQFPNYSSELNVNALLLGDSALYLCASTLGVTLEAFFGQGTRLTVV.

This clone was seen ten or more times. The genes are TRBV19 and TRBJ2-1, with 7 bases fitting TRBD2. The CDR3 has 16 amino acids. Germline lookup yields CDR1 LNHDA and CDR2 SQIVND (reference sequence). Trimming at V came to 3 bases and at J to 3 bases, leaving 8 bases not matched to a gene. This CDR3 is CASSISIRGGYNEQFF. CDR3 nucleotides: TGTGCCAGTAGTATCTCTATTCGCGGGGGCTACAATGAGCAGTTCTTC.

This rearrangement joins TRBV6-5 to TRBJ1-2, with 7 positions matching TRBD1. The J segment lost 6 bases and the V segment lost 1 base, leaving 5 bases of the junction unmatched. In germline, CDR1 is MNHEY, CDR2 SVGAGI. This CDR3 is 14 amino acids long. CDR3 bases: TGTGCCAGCAGTTACTACAGGGGCGAGGATGGCTACACCTTC. Amino acids: CASSYYRGEDGYTF.

The rearrangement uses TRBV19 and TRBJ1-5; TRBD1 is a possible D gene (5 bases). The CDR3 sequence is 15 residues long. Trimming stripped 9 bases from V and 5 bases from J, with 20 bases between. Germline CDR1 is LNHDA and CDR2 is SQIVND (reference sequence). CDR3 protein: CASRRDSEGDQPQHF. CDR3 in DNA: TGTGCCAGCCGCCGGGACTCCGAAGGAGATCAGCCCCAGCATTTT.

The chain recombines TRBV7-9 with TRBJ2-1; 8 nucleotides line up with TRBD2. This CDR3 comprises 15 residues. Germline trimming cut 5 bases from V and 7 bases from J; bases unmatched to any gene: 10. Germline-derived CDR1 and CDR2 are SEHNR and FQNEAQ (reference sequence). The CDR3 DNA reads TGTGCCAGCAGCCTGAGCGGGGGCTTGAGGAATGAGCAGTTCTTC. Translated, it gives CASSLSGGLRNEQFF.

This sequence joins TRBV6-5 and TRBJ2-7; 8 bases match TRBD1. The CDR3 contains 12 residues. V was pared by 6 bases and J by 11 bases, with 9 bases of the junction left unmatched. The germline CDR1 and CDR2 sequences are MNHEY and SVGAGI. The CDR3 sequence is CASSHKQGDEYV. The CDR3 region has the DNA TGTGCCAGCAGCCATAAACAGGGGGACGAGTACGTC.

The genes are TRBV7-3 and TRBJ2-1, with D maybe TRBD2 (6 bases). This CDR3 has 19 residues. Germline V gene lookup returns CDR1 SGHTA and CDR2 FQGTGA. V gave up 0 bases and J gave up 0 bases, with 18 bases separating them. CDR3 DNA sequence: TGTGCCAGCAGCTTAACACCACCAGTCGGAGGGGTCTCCTACAATGAGCAGTTCTTC. Amino acids: CASSLTPPVGGVSYNEQFF.

This sequence joins TRBV28 and TRBJ1-1; 10 bases are shared with TRBD1. Looked up from germline, CDR1 is MDHEN and CDR2 is SYDVKM. With V trimmed by 8 bases and J by 5 bases, 8 bases remained unmatched. CDR3 size: 14 residues. The CDR3 region is CASGEGGQGTEAFF. CDR3 nucleotides: TGTGCCAGCGGCGAGGGGGGACAGGGGACTGAAGCTTTCTTT.

This sequence joins TRBV7-9 and TRBJ1-5; tentative D call: TRBD1 (5 bases). Looked up from germline, CDR1 is SEHNR and CDR2 is FQNEAQ (reference sequence). CDR3 length: 14 amino acids. V dropped 3 bases and J dropped 6 bases, with 12 bases sitting between them. CDR3 sequence (DNA): TGTGCCAGCAGCTTCGGGGGGGGGTTTCAGCCCCAGCATTTT. Translation gives CASSFGGGFQPQHF.

This clone has only one observation. The chain links TRBV28 to TRBJ1-2; 9 positions match TRBD1. The CDR3 runs 15 residues. The trim removed 5 bases at V and 4 bases at J, leaving 8 bases unmatched. Germline CDR1 is MDHEN and CDR2 is SYDVKM. The DNA of the CDR3 is TGTGCCAGCAGTCCGACCGGGACAGGGATCTATGGCTACACCTTC. The encoded protein is CASSPTGTGIYGYTF.

This clone was observed a single time. V usage is TRBV4-1 and J usage is TRBJ2-7; D is ambiguous. The germline V gene has CDR1 MGHRA and CDR2 YSYEKL. V gave up 1 base and J gave up 1 base, with 17 bases separating them. The CDR3 loop spans 17 amino acids. For the CDR3, the DNA is TGCGCCAGCAGCCAAGCTTTCTTATTTTCGAGGTCCTACGAGCAGTACTTC. Its protein is CASSQAFLFSRSYEQYF.

The rearrangement links TRBV28 to TRBJ2-7, with D maybe TRBD2 (6 bases). CDR1 is MDHEN, CDR2 SYDVKM, per germline. The CDR3 runs 15 residues. V was trimmed by 3 bases and J by 3 bases, leaving 15 bases between them. CDR3 region: CASSFGGDGDYEQYF. The CDR3 nucleotides read TGTGCCAGCAGTTTTGGCGGGGACGGAGACTACGAGCAGTACTTC. Combining the CDR3 with reference TRBV28 and TRBJ2-7 gives the whole variable domain DVKVTQSSRYLVKRTGEKVFLECVQDMDHENMFWYRQDPGLGLRLIYFSYDVKMKEKGDIPEGYSVSREKKERFSLILESASTNQTSMYLCASSFGGDGDYEQYFGPGTRLTVT.

V usage is TRBV14 and J usage is TRBJ2-7; D may be TRBD1 (6 bases). This CDR3 is 14 amino acids long. Deletions cut 0 bases from V and 6 bases from J, with 12 bases between. Germline CDR1 reads SGHDN; CDR2 reads FVKESK. CDR3 DNA: TGTGCCAGCAGCCAAGACAGGGGCCGTTTCGAGCAGTACTTC. This encodes CASSQDRGRFEQYF.

This clone was detected only once. V is TRBV5-1 and J is TRBJ2-3, with TRBD2 matching over 13 bases. CDR1 and CDR2 (germline): SGHRS, YFSETQ. The junction had 5 bases not matched to a gene; V was cut back by 4 bases and J by 0 bases. This CDR3 spans 17 amino acids. DNA for the CDR3: TGCGCCAGCAGCGCGGGACTAGCGGGGCCCAGCACAGATACGCAGTATTTT. The encoded protein is CASSAGLAGPSTDTQYF.

The chain is built from TRBV24-1 and TRBJ2-7; the match to TRBD1 covers 11 bases. This CDR3 is built from 15 residues. J lost 2 bases, V lost 3 bases, and 2 bases had no gene match. CDR1 and CDR2 (germline): KGHDR, SFDVKD. CDR3 nucleotides: TGTGCCACCAGTGATGTGGGACAGGGGGCCTACGAGCAGTACTTC. Residues: CATSDVGQGAYEQYF.

This rearrangement joins TRBV19 to TRBJ1-5; D unresolved. V lost 5 bases, J lost 4 bases, and 9 bases lay in between. The CDR3 length is 13 residues. Germline V gene data show CDR1 as LNHDA and CDR2 as SQIVND (reference sequence). The CDR3 DNA is TGTGCCAGTAGTGAGGGTCCAAATCAGCCCCAGCATTTT. It yields the protein CASSEGPNQPQHF.